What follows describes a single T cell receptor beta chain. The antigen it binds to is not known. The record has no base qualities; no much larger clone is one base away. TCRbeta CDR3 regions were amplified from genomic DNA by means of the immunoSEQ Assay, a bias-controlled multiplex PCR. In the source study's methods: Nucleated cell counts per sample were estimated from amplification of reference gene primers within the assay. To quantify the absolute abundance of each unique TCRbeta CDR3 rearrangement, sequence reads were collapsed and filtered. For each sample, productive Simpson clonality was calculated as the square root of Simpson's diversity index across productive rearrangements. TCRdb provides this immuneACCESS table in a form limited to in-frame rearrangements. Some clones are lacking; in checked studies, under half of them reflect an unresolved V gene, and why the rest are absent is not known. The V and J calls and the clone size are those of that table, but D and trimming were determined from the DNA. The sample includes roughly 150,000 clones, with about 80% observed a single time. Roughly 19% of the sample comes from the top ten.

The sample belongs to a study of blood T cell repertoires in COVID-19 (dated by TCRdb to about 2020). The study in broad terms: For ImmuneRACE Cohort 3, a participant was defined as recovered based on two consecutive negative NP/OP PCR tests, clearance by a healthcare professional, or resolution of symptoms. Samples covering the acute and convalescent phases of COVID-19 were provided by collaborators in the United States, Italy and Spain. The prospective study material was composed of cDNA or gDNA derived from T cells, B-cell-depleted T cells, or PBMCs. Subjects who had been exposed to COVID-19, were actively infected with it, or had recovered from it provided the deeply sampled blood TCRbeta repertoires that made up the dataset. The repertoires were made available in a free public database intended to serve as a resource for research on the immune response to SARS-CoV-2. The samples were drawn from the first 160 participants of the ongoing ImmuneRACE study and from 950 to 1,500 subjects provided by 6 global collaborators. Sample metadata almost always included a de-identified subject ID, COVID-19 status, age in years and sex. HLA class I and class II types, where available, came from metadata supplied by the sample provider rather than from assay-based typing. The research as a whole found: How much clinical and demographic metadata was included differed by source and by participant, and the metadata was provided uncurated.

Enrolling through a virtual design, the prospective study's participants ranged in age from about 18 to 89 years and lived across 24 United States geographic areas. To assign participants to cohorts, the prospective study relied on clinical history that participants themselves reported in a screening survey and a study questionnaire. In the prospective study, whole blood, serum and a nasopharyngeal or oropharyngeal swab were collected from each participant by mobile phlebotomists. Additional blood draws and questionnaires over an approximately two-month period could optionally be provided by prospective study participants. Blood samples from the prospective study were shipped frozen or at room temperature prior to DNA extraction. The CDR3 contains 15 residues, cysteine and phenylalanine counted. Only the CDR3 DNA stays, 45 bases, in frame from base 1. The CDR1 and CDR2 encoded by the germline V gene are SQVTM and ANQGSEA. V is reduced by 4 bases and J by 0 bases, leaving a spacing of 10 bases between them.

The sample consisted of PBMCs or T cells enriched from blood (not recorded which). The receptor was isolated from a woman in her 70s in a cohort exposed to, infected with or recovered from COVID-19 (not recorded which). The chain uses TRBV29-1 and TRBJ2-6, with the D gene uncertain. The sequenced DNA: TGCAGCGTTGGGGCCTCCTACTCTGGGGCCAACGTCCTGACTTTC. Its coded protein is CSVGASYSGANVLTF. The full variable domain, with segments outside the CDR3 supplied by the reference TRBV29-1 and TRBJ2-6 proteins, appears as SAVISQKPSRDICQRGTSLTIQCQVDSQVTMMFWYRQQPGQSLTLIATANQGSEATYESGFVIDKFPISRPNLTFSTLTVSNMSPEDSSIYLCSVGASYSGANVLTFGAGSRLTVL.